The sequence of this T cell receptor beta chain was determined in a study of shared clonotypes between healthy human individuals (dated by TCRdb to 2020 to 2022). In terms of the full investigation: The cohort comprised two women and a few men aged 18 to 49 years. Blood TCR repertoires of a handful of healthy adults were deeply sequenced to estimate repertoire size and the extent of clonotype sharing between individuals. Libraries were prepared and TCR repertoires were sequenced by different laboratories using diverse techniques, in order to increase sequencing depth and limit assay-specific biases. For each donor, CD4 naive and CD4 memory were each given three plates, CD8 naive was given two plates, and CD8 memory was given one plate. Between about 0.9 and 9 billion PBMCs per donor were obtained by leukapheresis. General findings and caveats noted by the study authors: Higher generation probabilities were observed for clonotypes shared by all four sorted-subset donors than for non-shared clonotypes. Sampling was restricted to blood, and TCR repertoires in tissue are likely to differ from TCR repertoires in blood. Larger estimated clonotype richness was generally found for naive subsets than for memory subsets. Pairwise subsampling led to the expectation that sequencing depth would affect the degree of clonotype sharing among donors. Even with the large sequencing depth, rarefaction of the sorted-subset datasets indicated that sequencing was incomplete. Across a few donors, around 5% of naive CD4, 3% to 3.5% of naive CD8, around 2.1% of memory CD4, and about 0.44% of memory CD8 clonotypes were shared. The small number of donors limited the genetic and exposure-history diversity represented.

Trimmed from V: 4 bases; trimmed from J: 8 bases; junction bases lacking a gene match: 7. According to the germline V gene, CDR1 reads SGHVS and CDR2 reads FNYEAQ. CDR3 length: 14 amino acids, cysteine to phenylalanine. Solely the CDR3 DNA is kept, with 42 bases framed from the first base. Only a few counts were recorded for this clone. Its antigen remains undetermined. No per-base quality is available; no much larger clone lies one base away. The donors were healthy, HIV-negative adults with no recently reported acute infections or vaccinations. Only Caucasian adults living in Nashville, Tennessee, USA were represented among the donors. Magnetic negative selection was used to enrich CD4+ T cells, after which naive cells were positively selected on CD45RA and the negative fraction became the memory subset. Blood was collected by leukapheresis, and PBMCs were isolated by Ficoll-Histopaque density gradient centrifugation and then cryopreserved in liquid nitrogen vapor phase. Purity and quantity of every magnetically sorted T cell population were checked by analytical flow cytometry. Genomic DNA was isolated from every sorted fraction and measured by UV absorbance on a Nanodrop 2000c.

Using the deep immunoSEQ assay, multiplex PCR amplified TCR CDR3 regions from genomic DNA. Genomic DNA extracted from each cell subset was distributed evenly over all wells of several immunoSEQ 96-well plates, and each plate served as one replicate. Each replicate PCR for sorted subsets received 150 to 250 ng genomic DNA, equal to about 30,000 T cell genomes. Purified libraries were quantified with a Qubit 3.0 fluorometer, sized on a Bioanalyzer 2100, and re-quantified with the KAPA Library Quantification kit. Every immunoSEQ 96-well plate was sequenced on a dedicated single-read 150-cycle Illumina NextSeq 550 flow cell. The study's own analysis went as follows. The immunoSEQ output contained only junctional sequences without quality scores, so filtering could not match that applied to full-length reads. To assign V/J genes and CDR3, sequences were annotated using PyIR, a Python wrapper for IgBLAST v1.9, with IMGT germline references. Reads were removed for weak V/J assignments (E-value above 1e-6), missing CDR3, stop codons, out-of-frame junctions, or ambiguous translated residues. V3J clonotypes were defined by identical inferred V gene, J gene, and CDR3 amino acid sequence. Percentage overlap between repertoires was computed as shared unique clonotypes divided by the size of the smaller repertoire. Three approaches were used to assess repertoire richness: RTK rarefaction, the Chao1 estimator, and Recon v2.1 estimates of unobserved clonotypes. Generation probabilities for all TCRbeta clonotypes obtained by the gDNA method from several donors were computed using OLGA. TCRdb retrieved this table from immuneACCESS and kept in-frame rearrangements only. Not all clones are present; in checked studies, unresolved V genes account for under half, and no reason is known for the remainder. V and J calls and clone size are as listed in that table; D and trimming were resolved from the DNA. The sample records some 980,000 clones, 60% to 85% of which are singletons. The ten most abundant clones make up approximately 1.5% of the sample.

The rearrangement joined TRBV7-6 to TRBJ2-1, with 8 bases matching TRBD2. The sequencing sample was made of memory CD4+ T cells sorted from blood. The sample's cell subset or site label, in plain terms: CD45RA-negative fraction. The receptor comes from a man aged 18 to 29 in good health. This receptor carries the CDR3 CASSSGRGMDEQFF. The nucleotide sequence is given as TGTGCCAGCAGCTCCGGGAGGGGGATGGATGAGCAGTTCTTC.